This TCR beta chain was retrieved from a study of Tregs in tolerant kidney transplant recipients. Study observations and caveats: Biological reproducibility was not directly addressed, but technical replication error appeared minimal.

Note on this clone: Its antigen is unidentified.

Unstimulated Tregs (CD4+CD25+CD127-) and CD4+CD25- non-Tregs were sorted from PBMCs. Method: immunoSEQ multiplex PCR; TCRdb's copy keeps in-frame clones and lacks some. Among about 240,000 clones listed, about 80% were seen once. Germline assignment: CDR1 MNHEY and CDR2 SMNVEV (reference sequence). The ends were cut back, 7 bases at V and 5 bases at J, with 11 bases in the middle. The length of the CDR3 is 12 residues. This sequence originates from a human donor in good health. The specimen was CD4+ T cells from blood. The chain joins TRBV27 to TRBJ1-1; possibly TRBD1 for D (5 bases). CDR3 residues: CASTGRTTEAFF. The CDR3 coding sequence is TGTGCCAGCACAGGGAGGACGACTGAAGCTTTCTTT.